This TCR beta chain is from a study of blood T cell repertoires in COVID-19. Study overall: COVID-19 samples from acute and convalescent phases originated in the United States, Italy and Spain. Sources were T cells, B-cell-depleted T cells, or PBMCs; the material itself was cDNA or gDNA.

Authors' analysis steps: Reference gene primers were amplified, and this amplification served to estimate nucleated cell counts. Generated by immunoSEQ multiplex PCR, the TCRdb table keeps only in-frame clones and is missing some. The V and J calls and clone size come from that table; D and trimming were worked out from the DNA. The sample consists of roughly 69,000 clones, approximately 84% of them appearing once. Seattle's enrolled individuals joined amid active infection and were then monitored longitudinally. Sequencing input: peripheral blood. This TCR was sampled from a man in his fifties or sixties with COVID-19, enrolled during active disease.

In DNA, the CDR3 is TGTGCCAGCAGCTTCGGCCTCTCCAAGGGGGAGACCCAGTACTTC. Residues: CASSFGLSKGETQYF. The V and J genes are TRBV7-3 and TRBJ2-5, with D tentatively TRBD1 (5 bases). Germline loops: CDR1 SGHTA, CDR2 FQGTGA. The CDR3 covers 15 residues. Trimming shortened V by 3 bases and J by 5 bases, and 16 bases separated the two germline ends. The whole variable domain, remainder taken from reference TRBV7-3 and TRBJ2-5, is GAGVSQTPSNKVTEKGKYVELRCDPISGHTALYWYRQSLGQGPEFLIYFQGTGAADDSGLPNDRFFAVRPEGSVSTLKIQRTERGDSAVYLCASSFGLSKGETQYFGPGTRLLVL.